Below are 28 T cell receptor beta chains sequenced from a single sample in a study of T cell responses to AZD1222 COVID-19 vaccine. Produced via immunoSEQ multiplex PCR; TCRdb's table is partial and in-frame only. The sample records some 130,000 clones, about 93% being singletons. Sequences were derived from peripheral blood, sampled on day 0 of AZD1222 vaccination. The receptor source for this set is an adult in good health.

The rearrangement joins TRBV30 to TRBJ2-5; D might be TRBD2 (6 bases). V shed 4 bases and J shed 5 bases, with 26 bases lying between them. The CDR3 is 17 amino acids. Germline V gene data show CDR1 as GTSNPN and CDR2 as SVGIG (reference sequence). The CDR3 region is CAWTPRGAGLSRETQYF. The CDR3 nucleotides are TGTGCCTGGACCCCCCGCGGGGCGGGACTCTCCCGGGAGACCCAGTACTTC.

V usage is TRBV28 and J usage is TRBJ1-5; D unresolved. The CDR3 has 16 amino acids. The germline V gene encodes CDR1 MDHEN and CDR2 SYDVKM. V was shortened by 4 bases and J by 2 bases, with 15 bases between the two germline ends. The CDR3 reads CASSSLGSSGNQPQHF. The DNA of the CDR3 is TGTGCCAGCAGTTCTTTGGGGTCGTCTGGCAATCAGCCCCAGCATTTT.

This rearrangement joins TRBV5-1 to TRBJ1-1; maybe TRBD1 (6 bases). The germline CDR1 and CDR2 sequences are SGHRS and YFSETQ. Trimming shortened V by 6 bases and J by 6 bases, and 12 bases separated the two germline ends. This CDR3 is built from 12 residues. The CDR3 nucleotides are TGCGCCAGCAAGGGGGGGAGGGCTGAAGCTTTCTTT. It specifies CASKGGRAEAFF.

This clone appeared a single time. Other DNA sequences in this sample translate to the same CDR3. The genes are TRBV27 and TRBJ2-1; 11 nucleotides align to TRBD1. The V segment lost 8 bases and the J segment 4 bases; nucleotides outside the gene matches: 4. Germline V gene data show CDR1 as MNHEY and CDR2 as SMNVEV (reference sequence). This CDR3 has 14 amino acids. CDR3 loop: CASGRDRGYNEQFF. The CDR3 coding sequence is TGTGCCAGCGGCCGGGACAGGGGGTACAATGAGCAGTTCTTC.

The chain has TRBV7-9 and TRBJ1-1; TRBD1 is a possible D gene (6 bases). Trimming took off 2 bases at V and 10 bases at J, with 11 bases between the two ends. Germline CDR1 reads SEHNR; CDR2 reads FQNEAQ (reference sequence). The CDR3 is 12 amino acids. The CDR3 DNA follows: TGTGCCAGCAGCTTAAAAGGGGGTGGAGCTTTCTTT. Translated: CASSLKGGGAFF. Looking up the rest from reference TRBV7-9 and TRBJ1-1 gives the full variable domain: DTGVSQNPRHKITKRGQNVTFRCDPISEHNRLYWYRQTLGQGPEFLTYFQNEAQLEKSRLLSDRFSAERPKGSFSTLEIQRTEQGDSAMYLCASSLKGGGAFFGQGTRLTVV.

There are a few counts of this clone. The chain links TRBV6-4 to TRBJ1-1; D remains unclear. This CDR3 contains 13 residues. The V and J ends lost 4 bases and 0 bases respectively, with 6 bases between them. Germline V gene sequence: CDR1 MRHNA, CDR2 SNTAGT. DNA for the CDR3: TGTGCCAGCAGTGTCGAGGTGAACACTGAAGCTTTCTTT. It yields the protein CASSVEVNTEAFF.

The V and J genes are TRBV20-1 and TRBJ1-1, with D uncertain. The CDR3 contains 11 residues. Between the trimmed V and J ends, which lost 6 bases and 4 bases, there was a span of 9 bases. Germline-derived CDR1 and CDR2 are DFQATT and SNEGSKA (reference sequence). CDR3 region: CSARWGTEAFF. CDR3 nucleotide sequence: TGCAGTGCCAGGTGGGGCACTGAAGCTTTCTTT.

The chain uses TRBV5-1 and TRBJ1-2, with a weak D call TRBD1 (5 bases). Deletions cut 0 bases from V and 4 bases from J, with 13 bases between. Germline lookup yields CDR1 SGHRS and CDR2 YFSETQ. The CDR3 totals 15 residues. CDR3 sequence (DNA): TGCGCCAGCAGCTTGGAGACGGGACTGATCTATGGCTACACCTTC. Translation: CASSLETGLIYGYTF.

The table lists this clone with a count of one. The V call is TRBV5-4, the J call TRBJ1-2; D gene ambiguous. Germline assignment: CDR1 SGHNT and CDR2 YYREEE (reference sequence). V lost 4 bases and J lost 4, with 14 bases in between. CDR3 length: 14 residues. The CDR3 sequence is CASSPGSALYGYTF. In nucleotides, the CDR3 is TGTGCCAGCAGCCCTGGCAGTGCCCTCTATGGCTACACCTTC. The whole variable domain, filled in from reference TRBV5-4 and TRBJ1-2, reads ETGVTQSPTHLIKTRGQQVTLRCSSQSGHNTVSWYQQALGQGPQFIFQYYREEENGRGNFPPRFSGLQFPNYSSELNVNALELDDSALYLCASSPGSALYGYTFGSGTRLTVV.

The V and J genes are TRBV27 and TRBJ2-1; D not resolved. V was shortened by 2 bases and J by 0 bases, with 11 bases between the two germline ends. The CDR3 length is 16 residues. Germline V gene sequence: CDR1 MNHEY, CDR2 SMNVEV (reference sequence). CDR3 in amino acids: CASSLEAGRSYNEQFF. CDR3 DNA sequence: TGTGCCAGCAGTTTAGAGGCAGGTCGCTCCTACAATGAGCAGTTCTTC.

This clone appeared a single time. V gene TRBV4-3 combines with J gene TRBJ2-5; 7 bases line up with TRBD1. CDR3 length equals 16 residues. CDR1 is LGHNA, CDR2 YSLEER, per germline. J gave up 4 bases and V 2 bases, and 10 bases lay outside the gene matches. CDR3 coding DNA: TGCGCCAGCAGCCAATCGAGGGGGCGGTTTGGAGAGACCCAGTACTTC. Its protein is CASSQSRGRFGETQYF.

This clone has more than one count but fewer than ten. The chain combines TRBV12-3 or TRBV12-4 with TRBJ1-6; D possibly corresponds to TRBD1 (6 bases). CDR3 size: 12 residues. V lost 3 bases to trimming and J lost 15 bases, with 12 bases between them. The CDR3: CASSFRGELLHF. CDR3 coding DNA: TGTGCCAGCAGTTTTAGGGGGGAGCTCCTCCACTTT.

V is TRBV7-2 and J is TRBJ2-1; 11 bases line up with TRBD2. The CDR3 length is 20 residues. V gave up 0 bases and J gave up 6 bases; unmatched junction bases: 16. The germline V gene encodes CDR1 SGHTA and CDR2 FQGNSA. CDR3 bases: TGTGCCAGCAGCTTAGCCCGGGGACTAGCGGAAGTAGGACCCCCCAATGAGCAGTTCTTC. Translation gives CASSLARGLAEVGPPNEQFF. The full variable domain, its missing parts supplied by reference TRBV7-2 and TRBJ2-1, is GAGVSQSPSNKVTEKGKDVELRCDPISGHTALYWYRQSLGQGLEFLIYFQGNSAPDKSGLPSDRFSAERTGGSVSTLTIQRTQQEDSAVYLCASSLARGLAEVGPPNEQFFGPGTRLTVL.

A single count supports this clone. V is TRBV19 and J is TRBJ2-7; no definite D call. Between the trimmed V and J ends, which lost 3 bases and 0 bases, there was a span of 9 bases. The CDR3 sequence is 14 residues long. Per germline, CDR1 LNHDA and CDR2 SQIVND (reference sequence). The CDR3 spells CASSMGQFSYEQYF. Here the CDR3 DNA reads TGTGCCAGTAGTATGGGCCAGTTCTCCTACGAGCAGTACTTC. The variable domain in full, with the rest retrieved from reference TRBV19 and TRBJ2-7, is DGGITQSPKYLFRKEGQNVTLSCEQNLNHDAMYWYRQDPGQGLRLIYYSQIVNDFQKGDIAEGYSVSREKKESFPLTVTSAQKNPTAFYLCASSMGQFSYEQYFGPGTRLTVT.

This clone was seen a single time. The chain recombines TRBV29-1 with TRBJ2-7; 13 bases are shared with TRBD2. The germline CDR1 and CDR2 sequences are SQVTM and ANQGSEA. The V and J ends lost 4 bases and 4 bases, in that order; junction bases with no gene match: 13. The CDR3 has 17 residues. The CDR3 DNA follows: TGCAGCGTTGGGGAGAGCCGGACTAGCGGGAGTAAATACGAGCAGTACTTC. It is translated as CSVGESRTSGSKYEQYF.

J is TRBJ1-2 and V is TRBV29-1; D is perhaps TRBD1 (5 bases). Per germline, CDR1 SQVTM and CDR2 ANQGSEA. The CDR3 has 12 residues. V was shortened by 3 bases and J by 8 bases, with 13 bases between the two germline ends. CDR3 sequence reads: CSVDGEGIGYTF. The CDR3 nucleotides are TGCAGCGTTGACGGGGAGGGGATCGGCTACACCTTC.

The chain carries TRBV2 and TRBJ2-7, with a possible D match to TRBD2 (6 bases). Germline CDR1 reads SNHLY; CDR2 reads FYNNEI. V lost 8 bases to trimming and J lost 2 bases, with 16 bases between them. The CDR3 contains 14 residues. The CDR3 here is CASGIGSIPYEQYF. CDR3 DNA: TGTGCCAGCGGCATCGGGAGCATTCCCTACGAGCAGTACTTC.

The chain combines TRBV5-1 with TRBJ2-7, with TRBD1 identical over 7 bases. The CDR3 runs to 14 residues. The J segment lost 6 bases and the V segment lost 4 bases, leaving 10 bases of the junction unmatched. Germline CDR1 reads SGHRS; CDR2 reads YFSETQ. CDR3 sequence reads: CASSPTTTGLEQYF. For the CDR3, the DNA is TGCGCCAGCAGCCCCACCACGACAGGGCTCGAGCAGTACTTC.

The genes are TRBV9 and TRBJ2-5; tentatively, D is TRBD2 (7 bases). CDR3 length: 15 residues. The germline V gene encodes CDR1 SGDLS and CDR2 YYNGEE. Trimming removed 4 bases at V and 5 bases at J, with 18 bases between. The chain's CDR3 is CASSPPGGGGETQYF. CDR3 nucleotides: TGTGCCAGCAGCCCTCCCGGTGGCGGGGGCGAGACCCAGTACTTC.

This sequence joins TRBV15 and TRBJ2-5, with unresolved D. Trimming removed 7 bases at V and 1 base at J, with 10 bases between. CDR3 length: 13 amino acids. Germline assignment: CDR1 LNHNV and CDR2 YYDKDF (reference sequence). CDR3 protein: CATTIGSQETQYF. CDR3 DNA sequence: TGTGCCACCACGATTGGGTCCCAAGAGACCCAGTACTTC.

This chain joins TRBV5-6 and TRBJ2-2, with unresolved D. The CDR3 contains 13 residues. Looked up from germline, CDR1 is SGHDT and CDR2 is YYEEEE. The germline V and J ends were trimmed by 1 base and 4 bases, with 5 bases remaining between them. The CDR3 here is CASSLSPTGELFF. CDR3 sequence (DNA): TGTGCCAGCAGCTTGTCGCCCACCGGGGAGCTGTTTTTT.

The sample holds one count of this clone. This rearrangement joins TRBV7-3 to TRBJ1-2; 9 bases line up with TRBD1. The CDR3 has 14 residues. CDR1 and CDR2 (germline): SGHTA, FQGTGA. The J segment lost 6 bases and the V segment lost 1 base, leaving 3 bases of the junction unmatched. The CDR3 reads CASSLRRTGDGYTF. The CDR3, as DNA: TGTGCCAGCAGCTTAAGGAGGACAGGGGATGGCTACACCTTC.

The chain is built from TRBV3-1 (or the pseudogene TRBV3-2) and TRBJ1-2; the match to TRBD1 covers 9 bases. In germline, CDR1 is LGHDT, CDR2 YNNKEL (reference sequence). The CDR3 has 13 residues. The J segment lost 7 bases and the V segment lost 3 bases, leaving 3 bases of the junction unmatched. The CDR3 nucleotides read TGTGCCAGCAGCCAGGGACAGGGAAGTGGCTACACCTTC. Encoded protein: CASSQGQGSGYTF.

The chain links TRBV19 to TRBJ2-7, with 15 bases lining up with TRBD2. Germline CDR1 reads LNHDA; CDR2 reads SQIVND (reference sequence). Trimming took 3 bases from V and 2 from J; bases not matched to a gene: 2. This CDR3 comprises 16 residues. CDR3 bases: TGTGCCAGTAGTATCCGGACTAGCGGGAGGGCCTACGAGCAGTACTTC. Its protein is CASSIRTSGRAYEQYF.

This chain connects TRBV18 to TRBJ1-3; 9 bases are shared with TRBD1. The V segment lost 3 bases and the J segment 8 bases; nucleotides outside the gene matches: 2. The V gene's germline CDR1 is KGHSH and CDR2 LQKENI. The CDR3 is 13 amino acids. CDR3 in DNA: TGTGCCAGCTCACCGGGACAGGGAGACACCATATATTTT. The encoded protein is CASSPGQGDTIYF.

The V and J genes are TRBV6-5 and TRBJ2-7; a possible D gene is TRBD1 (6 bases). The germline V and J ends were trimmed by 4 bases and 2 bases, with 15 bases remaining between them. Germline CDR1 reads MNHEY; CDR2 reads SVGAGI. The CDR3 is 15 residues long. The CDR3 sequence is CASSSVTGIPYEQYF. The CDR3 DNA follows: TGTGCCAGCAGTTCAGTTACAGGGATCCCCTACGAGCAGTACTTC.

This clone was counted a single time. This CDR3 reads CATSDFPAGKGADTQYF. CDR3 sequence (DNA): TGTGCCACCAGTGATTTTCCAGCGGGAAAGGGGGCAGATACGCAGTATTTT. The rearrangement joins TRBV24-1 to TRBJ2-3, with a weak D call TRBD2 (7 bases). CDR1 KGHDR and CDR2 SFDVKD come from the germline V gene. Deletions cut 1 base from V and 4 bases from J, with 17 bases between. CDR3 length: 17 amino acids.

The V call is TRBV6-4, the J call TRBJ1-1; D uncertain. Trimming took off 2 bases at V and 3 bases at J, with 7 bases between the two ends. Germline values: CDR1 MRHNA, CDR2 SNTAGT. CDR3 size: 13 residues. The CDR3 coding sequence is TGTGCCAGCAGTGACGATTCTGACACTGAAGCTTTCTTT. Translated, it gives CASSDDSDTEAFF.